Reported below is one T cell receptor beta chain. The antigen is undetermined. J gave up 0 bases and V 7 bases, and 15 bases lay outside the gene matches. CDR1 is SNHLY and CDR2 is FYNNEI in the germline V gene. CDR3 size: 19 residues. In the PCR, 60 Vbeta and 13 Jbeta primers were used. In the source study's methods: It was a later analysis that counted tens of millions of unique TCR beta chains, of which some 9.9 million were shared. Libraries were prepared by immunoSEQ multiplex PCR; TCRdb keeps only in-frame clonotypes and omits some of them. V and J calls and clone size are as listed in that table; D and trimming were resolved from the DNA. Of roughly 200,000 clones detected, about 83% appear once; the ten largest clones hold approximately 2.9%. The data stem from a study of cytomegalovirus exposure and HLA in healthy donors. Study-wide results and limits: A later analysis found most CMV-associated TCR beta chains apparently HLA-restricted. Indistinguishable V segments, including TRBV6-2 and TRBV6-3, were excluded. For TCR beta chains, V- and J-gene trimming was later linked to a missense DCLRE1C variant.

Sequenced input: PBMCs. The clonotype originates from a female donor in good health and CMV-seronegative. The chain joins TRBV2 to TRBJ1-4; 9 nucleotides match TRBD1. The CDR3 DNA sequence: TGTGCCAGCACCGAAATCGACAGGGGGGCCTTTGCAACTAATGAAAAACTGTTTTTT. This gives the protein CASTEIDRGAFATNEKLFF.